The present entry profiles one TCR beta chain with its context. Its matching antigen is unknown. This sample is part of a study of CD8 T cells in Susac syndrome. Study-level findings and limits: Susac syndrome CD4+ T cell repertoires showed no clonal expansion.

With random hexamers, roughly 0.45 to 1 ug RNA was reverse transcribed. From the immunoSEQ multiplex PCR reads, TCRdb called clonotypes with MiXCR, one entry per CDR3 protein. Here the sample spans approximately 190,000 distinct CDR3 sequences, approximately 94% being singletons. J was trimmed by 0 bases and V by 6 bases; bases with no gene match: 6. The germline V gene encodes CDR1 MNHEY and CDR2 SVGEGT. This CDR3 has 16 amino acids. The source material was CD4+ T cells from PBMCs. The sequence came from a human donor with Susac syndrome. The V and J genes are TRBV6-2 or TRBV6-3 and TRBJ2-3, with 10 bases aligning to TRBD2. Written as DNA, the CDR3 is TGTGCCAGCAGACCACGGACTAGCGGAAGCACAGATACGCAGTATTTT. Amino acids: CASRPRTSGSTDTQYF.